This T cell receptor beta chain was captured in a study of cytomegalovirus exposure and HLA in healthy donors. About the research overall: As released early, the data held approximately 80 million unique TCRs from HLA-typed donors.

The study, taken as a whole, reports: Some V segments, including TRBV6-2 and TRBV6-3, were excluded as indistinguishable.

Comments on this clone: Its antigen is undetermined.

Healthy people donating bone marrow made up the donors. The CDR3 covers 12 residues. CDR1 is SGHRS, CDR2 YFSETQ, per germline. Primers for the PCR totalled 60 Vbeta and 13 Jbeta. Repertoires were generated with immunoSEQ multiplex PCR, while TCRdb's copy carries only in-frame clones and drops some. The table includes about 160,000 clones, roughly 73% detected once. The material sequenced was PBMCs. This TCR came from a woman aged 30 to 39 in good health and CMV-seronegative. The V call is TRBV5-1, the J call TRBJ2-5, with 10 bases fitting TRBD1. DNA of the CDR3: TGCGCATCCGGGACAGGGGTAGAGACCCAGTACTTC. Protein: CASGTGVETQYF.